This T cell receptor (beta chain) was recovered during a study of immune evolution from preneoplasia to lung adenocarcinoma. Produced via immunoSEQ multiplex PCR; TCRdb's table is partial and in-frame only. The table records thousands of clones, about 85% of them present only once. The germline V gene has CDR1 KGHSH and CDR2 LQKENI. Trimming pared 2 bases from V and 7 bases from J, leaving 9 bases between. The CDR3 consists of 13 residues. The TCR was taken from a person of 80 years or more with lung adenocarcinoma. The V gene is TRBV18, the J gene TRBJ2-1, with D possibly matching TRBD1 (6 bases). Sequenced material: FFPE minimally invasive lung adenocarcinoma tissue. CDR3 nucleotides: TGTGCCAGCTCACCATCCACAGGGAATGAGCAGTTCTTC. The encoded protein is CASSPSTGNEQFF.